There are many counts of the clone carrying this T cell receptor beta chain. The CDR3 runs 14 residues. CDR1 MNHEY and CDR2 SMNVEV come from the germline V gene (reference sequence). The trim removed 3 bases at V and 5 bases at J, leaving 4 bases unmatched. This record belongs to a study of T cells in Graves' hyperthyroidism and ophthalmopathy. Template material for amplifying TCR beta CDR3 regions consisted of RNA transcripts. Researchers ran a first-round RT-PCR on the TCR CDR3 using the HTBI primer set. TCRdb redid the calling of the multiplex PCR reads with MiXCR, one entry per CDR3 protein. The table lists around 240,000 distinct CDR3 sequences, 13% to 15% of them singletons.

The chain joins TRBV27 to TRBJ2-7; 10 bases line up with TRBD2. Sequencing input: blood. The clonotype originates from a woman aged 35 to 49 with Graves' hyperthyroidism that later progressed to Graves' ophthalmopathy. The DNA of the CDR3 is TGTGCCAGCAGTTTCACTAGCGGGAACCACGAGCAGTACTTC. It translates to CASSFTSGNHEQYF.